A selection of T cell receptor beta chains follows, all from one sample in a study of technical replicates of blood from a few donors. The table came from immunoSEQ multiplex PCR; TCRdb's copy has only in-frame clones and leaves some out. Of about 79,000 clones listed, 90% to 95% are singletons. Sequencing was carried out using T cells isolated from PBMCs. These receptors were collected from a human donor in good health. The CDR3 runs from the conserved cysteine through the conserved F or W. Each record gives: D gene, clone size, J gene, CDR3 length, V gene, CDR3 protein, CDR3 DNA. A D gene is named only where the DNA matches it firmly. Not every row has a clone size; where given, it reads once, few, many or a size class.

TRBD2 NA TRBJ2-1 19 TRBV28 CASSLGLAGGFSSYNEQFF TGTGCCAGCAGTTTGGGACTAGCGGGAGGGTTCAGCTCCTACAATGAGCAGTTCTTC
NA NA TRBJ2-5 13 TRBV6-4 CASSDNSGETQYF TGTGCCAGCAGTGACAACTCAGGGGAGACCCAGTACTTC
TRBD1 NA TRBJ2-7 14 TRBV6-1 CASSVGTGDYEQYF TGTGCCAGCAGTGTTGGGACAGGGGACTACGAGCAGTACTTC
TRBD2 NA TRBJ2-3 18 TRBV5-1 CASSLGSLAGGSSDTQYF TGCGCCAGCAGCTTGGGGTCCCTTGCGGGAGGTTCATCCGATACGCAGTATTTT
TRBD1 few TRBJ2-1 15 TRBV11-1 CASSPPGGLMGEQFF TGTGCCAGCAGCCCACCAGGGGGCCTAATGGGTGAGCAGTTCTTC
NA once TRBJ1-2 18 TRBV5-3 CARSLNLRGARVNYGYTF TGTGCCAGAAGCTTGAATTTGCGGGGCGCGCGGGTAAATTATGGCTACACCTTC
NA few TRBJ1-5 15 TRBV30 CAWSGQVYSNQPQHF TGTGCCTGGAGTGGACAGGTCTATAGCAATCAGCCCCAGCATTTT
NA NA TRBJ2-1 16 TRBV10-3 CAISGMAGTIEDEQFF TGTGCCATCAGTGGGATGGCCGGGACAATAGAGGATGAGCAGTTCTTC
TRBD1 NA TRBJ2-2 16 TRBV5-1 CASSPNRGQFTGELFF TGCGCCAGCAGCCCCAATCGGGGACAGTTCACCGGGGAGCTGTTTTTT
TRBD1 NA TRBJ2-7 15 TRBV6-1 CASSEGTGPVYEQYF TGTGCCAGCAGTGAAGGGACAGGGCCCGTCTACGAGCAGTACTTC